Below are 25 T cell receptor beta chains sequenced from a single sample in a study of Graves' ophthalmopathy and Graves' hyperthyroidism. Amplified TCR beta CDR3 regions were obtained using RNA transcripts as template. HTBI primers were used in a first-round RT-PCR, which preceded a second-round multiplex PCR. TCRdb re-derived calls from the multiplex PCR reads in MiXCR, one entry per CDR3 protein. The table shows about 480,000 distinct CDR3 sequences, with 14% occurring only once. The sample comprised blood. Receptors originate from a woman aged 25 to 39 with Graves' ophthalmopathy.

This clonotype showed up many times. The chain recombines TRBV7-3 with TRBJ1-1; possible D gene TRBD1, 5 bases. Trimming shortened V by 2 bases and J by 8 bases, and 12 bases separated the two germline ends. Germline-derived CDR1 and CDR2 are SGHTA and FQGTGA. The CDR3 runs 13 residues. The CDR3 loop is CASSLGGTGEAFF. CDR3 coding DNA: TGTGCCAGCAGCTTAGGGGGGACTGGAGAAGCTTTCTTT. The full variable domain, in which reference TRBV7-3 and TRBJ1-1 provide the parts outside the CDR3, is GAGVSQTPSNKVTEKGKYVELRCDPISGHTALYWYRQSLGQGPEFLIYFQGTGAADDSGLPNDRFFAVRPEGSVSTLKIQRTERGDSAVYLCASSLGGTGEAFFGQGTRLTVV.

This sequence joins TRBV19 and TRBJ2-7, with TRBD1 as a possible D gene (7 bases). The V and J ends lost 3 bases and 3 bases respectively, with 15 bases between them. This CDR3 spans 15 amino acids. Germline-derived CDR1 and CDR2 are LNHDA and SQIVND (reference sequence). This chain's CDR3 is CASSMRGRQGYEQYF. The DNA for the CDR3 is TGTGCCAGTAGTATGCGGGGCCGACAGGGCTACGAGCAGTACTTC.

This clonotype was observed a handful of times. The chain recombines TRBV11-2 with TRBJ1-2; possible D gene TRBD1, 5 bases. Trimming left V 1 base short and J 0 bases short, with 15 bases between. From germline, CDR1 is SGHAT and CDR2 FQNNGV. CDR3 length: 17 amino acids. In nucleotides, the CDR3 is TGTGCCAGCAGCTTAGTCCTTTCCGGGACTACTAACTATGGCTACACCTTC. Protein sequence: CASSLVLSGTTNYGYTF.

This clonotype was counted at least ten times. This likely comes from a read error, as the CDR3 has no conserved phenylalanine or tryptophan at its end. The V call is TRBV6-2 or TRBV6-3, the J call TRBJ1-1; 8 nucleotides agree with TRBD1. This CDR3 contains 13 residues. Looked up from germline, CDR1 is MNHEY and CDR2 is SVGEGT. V lost 6 bases, J lost 4 bases, and 4 bases stayed unmatched. CDR3 in amino acids: CASSPGQATEAFL. In nucleotides, the CDR3 is TGTGCCAGCAGCCCGGGACAGGCCACTGAAGCTTTCCTT.

Many counts were recorded for this clonotype. The rearrangement joins TRBV27 to TRBJ2-7; TRBD2 matches at 10 bases. The CDR3 extends over 17 amino acids. Germline values: CDR1 MNHEY, CDR2 SMNVEV (reference sequence). V shed 5 bases, J shed 1 base, and the junction held 11 bases outside the gene matches. The CDR3 protein is CASSRARGLARSYEQYF. The CDR3 nucleotides are TGTGCCAGCAGTAGAGCCCGGGGACTAGCGAGGTCCTACGAGCAGTACTTC.

This clonotype has at least ten counts. The gene calls are TRBV27 and TRBJ1-2, with 7 bases aligning to TRBD1. Germline CDR1 is MNHEY and CDR2 is SMNVEV (reference sequence). CDR3 size: 14 residues. V lost 5 bases and J lost 2; bases outside the gene matches: 5. The CDR3: CASSTRQGNYGYTF. In nucleotides, the CDR3 is TGTGCCAGCAGTACCCGACAGGGCAACTATGGCTACACCTTC.

This clonotype was seen many times. The genes are TRBV20-1 and TRBJ2-7; D call uncertain. V lost 3 bases, J lost 5 bases, and 20 bases lay in between. The CDR3 loop spans 15 amino acids. Germline V lookup: CDR1 DFQATT, CDR2 SNEGSKA (reference sequence). The CDR3 bases are TGCAGTGCTAGGGTGCGCGGCAGGCTGCTAGACGAGCAGTACTTC. Translated: CSARVRGRLLDEQYF.

This clonotype was counted ten times or more. The rearrangement links TRBV6-2 or TRBV6-3 to TRBJ2-2; the match to TRBD1 covers 9 bases. Germline trimming cut 7 bases from V and 5 bases from J; bases unmatched to any gene: 5. The CDR3 contains 14 residues. Germline lookup yields CDR1 MNHEY and CDR2 SVGEGT. CDR3 coding DNA: TGTGCCAGCAAATGGACAGGGGTGACCGGGGAGCTGTTTTTT. It codes for CASKWTGVTGELFF.

At least ten counts were recorded for this clonotype. V is TRBV6-2 or TRBV6-3 and J is TRBJ1-1; D remains ambiguous. V lost 2 bases, J lost 0 bases, and 7 bases lay in between. The germline V gene has CDR1 MNHEY and CDR2 SVGEGT. The length of the CDR3 is 14 residues. CDR3 amino acids: CASSYADMNTEAFF. CDR3 nucleotide sequence: TGTGCCAGCAGTTACGCAGATATGAACACTGAAGCTTTCTTT.

This clonotype was seen ten or more times. CDR3 sequence: CASSRDRERELFF. The CDR3 region has the DNA TGTGCCAGCAGCCGGGACAGGGAGAGGGAGCTGTTTTTT. The rearrangement uses TRBV12-3 or TRBV12-4 and TRBJ2-2; TRBD1 matches 9 bases. The CDR3 is 13 residues long. V lost 6 bases, J lost 9 bases, and 5 bases stayed unmatched.

At least ten counts were recorded for this clonotype. V gene TRBV6-1 combines with J gene TRBJ1-5, with 7 bases fitting TRBD1. Trimming cost V 6 bases and J 2 bases; bases outside gene matches: 4. The CDR3 runs to 14 residues. The germline V gene encodes CDR1 MNHNS and CDR2 SASEGT. DNA of the CDR3: TGTGCCAGCAGACAAGACAGGGGCAATCAGCCCCAGCATTTT. Its translation is CASRQDRGNQPQHF.

This clonotype appeared many times. V usage is TRBV4-1 and J usage is TRBJ1-1; 7 bases line up with TRBD1. CDR1 MGHRA and CDR2 YSYEKL come from the germline V gene. The CDR3 covers 15 residues. V shed 6 bases and J 5 bases; nucleotides not matched to a gene: 12. The CDR3: CASSPMRGQRTEAFF. As DNA, the CDR3 is TGCGCCAGCAGTCCGATGAGGGGACAGAGAACTGAAGCTTTCTTT.

This clonotype was seen repeatedly, ten times or more. The chain couples TRBV15 to TRBJ1-5, with 10 bases matching TRBD1. This CDR3 spans 15 amino acids. Germline V gene data show CDR1 as LNHNV and CDR2 as YYDKDF (reference sequence). Unmatched junction bases numbered 4, after V lost 5 bases and J lost 3 bases. CDR3 coding DNA: TGTGCCACCAGCGCGGGACAGGGGAACAATCAGCCCCAGCATTTT. This translates into CATSAGQGNNQPQHF.

There are many counts of this clonotype. The chain combines TRBV7-3 with TRBJ2-3, with D unclear. The germline CDR1 and CDR2 sequences are SGHTA and FQGTGA. CDR3 length: 13 amino acids. Trimming pared 6 bases from V and 2 bases from J, leaving 9 bases between. CDR3 nucleotide sequence: TGTGCCAGCAGTTCGTGGCCCACAGATACGCAGTATTTT. This translates into CASSSWPTDTQYF. Based on the CDR3 plus reference TRBV7-3 and TRBJ2-3, the full variable domain is GAGVSQTPSNKVTEKGKYVELRCDPISGHTALYWYRQSLGQGPEFLIYFQGTGAADDSGLPNDRFFAVRPEGSVSTLKIQRTERGDSAVYLCASSSWPTDTQYFGPGTRLTVL.

This clonotype was recorded at least ten times. This chain connects TRBV20-1 to TRBJ2-5; 11 nucleotides line up with TRBD2. The CDR3 runs 14 residues. V shed 5 bases, J shed 3 bases, and the junction held 5 bases outside the gene matches. Germline V gives CDR1 DFQATT, CDR2 SNEGSKA (reference sequence). The DNA for the CDR3 is TGCAGTGCTCGAGCGGGACTAGCGGAAGAGACCCAGTACTTC. Protein: CSARAGLAEETQYF.

This clonotype was seen repeatedly, ten times or more. V gene TRBV29-1 combines with J gene TRBJ2-4; the match to TRBD2 covers 10 bases. The CDR3 totals 18 residues. Germline lookup yields CDR1 SQVTM and CDR2 ANQGSEA. V lost 3 bases and J lost 3; bases outside the gene matches: 14. The DNA for the CDR3 is TGCAGCGTTGACGGGTTGCTAGCGGGAGACTCGGTCAAAAACATTCAGTACTTC. It specifies CSVDGLLAGDSVKNIQYF.

At least ten counts were recorded for this clonotype. A much bigger clone sits one base away, suggesting this may be a read error. This CDR3 is CASSEPGDTGELFF. CDR3 bases: TGTGCCAGCAGTGAGCCCGGGGACACCGGGGAGCTGTTTTTT. V usage is TRBV25-1 and J usage is TRBJ2-2, with D maybe TRBD2 (5 bases). The ends were cut back, 3 bases at V and 3 bases at J, with 8 bases in the middle. This CDR3 contains 14 residues. Germline CDR1 reads MGHDK; CDR2 reads SYGVNS.

This clonotype appeared many times. The chain recombines TRBV10-3 with TRBJ2-5, with TRBD1 matching over 9 bases. Germline V CDR1 and CDR2: ENHRY, SYGVKD. The ends lost 5 bases at V and 5 bases at J; junction bases unmatched: 6. The CDR3 extends over 14 amino acids. The DNA for the CDR3 is TGTGCCATCAGTCCCGGGACAGGGATCGAGACCCAGTACTTC. This encodes CAISPGTGIETQYF.

As to this clonotype: No conserved phenylalanine or tryptophan is present at the end of the CDR3, so a read error is the likely explanation. The chain joins TRBV28 to TRBJ2-5; 9 bases line up with TRBD2. J lost 2 bases, V lost 5 bases, and 6 bases had no gene match. The germline V gene encodes CDR1 MDHEN and CDR2 SYDVKM. This CDR3 has 15 residues. The CDR3 DNA sequence: TGTGCCAGCAGTGGACTTGCGGGAGGGCAAGAGACCCAGTACCTC. Protein sequence: CASSGLAGGQETQYL.

The table lists this clonotype with many counts. The chain employs TRBV7-9 and TRBJ2-5; D may be TRBD2 (6 bases). CDR1 SEHNR and CDR2 FQNEAQ come from the germline V gene (reference sequence). This CDR3 is 14 amino acids long. V was cut by 5 bases and J by 7 bases, with 17 bases left in between. This CDR3 reads CASSPSLAAWTQYF. The CDR3 region has the DNA TGTGCCAGCAGCCCATCACTAGCCGCATGGACCCAGTACTTC.

This clonotype was found a few times. The chain carries TRBV12-3 or TRBV12-4 and TRBJ1-2; 11 bases line up with TRBD1. The CDR3 has 15 amino acids. Trimming at V came to 5 bases and at J to 2 bases, leaving 4 bases not matched to a gene. The CDR3 DNA follows: TGTGCCAGCAGTCAGGACAGGGGGCGGAACTATGGCTACACCTTC. Translated: CASSQDRGRNYGYTF.

The chain has TRBV12-3 or TRBV12-4 and TRBJ2-5; D may be TRBD1 (5 bases). Trimming took off 5 bases at V and 2 bases at J, with 18 bases between the two ends. CDR3 length: 16 residues. Written as DNA, the CDR3 is TGTGCCAGCAGTAAGGGGTACACGTTATTTCAAGAGACCCAGTACTTC. As protein: CASSKGYTLFQETQYF.

Ten or more counts support this clonotype. This chain joins TRBV2 and TRBJ1-6; 7 positions match TRBD1. With 6 bases clipped from V and 11 bases from J, the junction kept 4 bases outside the gene matches. The germline gives CDR1 SNHLY, CDR2 FYNNEI. There are 12 residues in the CDR3. CDR3 in DNA: TGTGCCAGCAGGGAGACAGGGCCACCCCTCCACTTT. Translating it yields CASRETGPPLHF.

This clonotype has at least ten counts. The gene calls are TRBV7-3 and TRBJ1-2, with D maybe TRBD1 (5 bases). The CDR3 is 14 amino acids. Per germline, CDR1 SGHTA and CDR2 FQGTGA. V lost 2 bases and J 6 bases, leaving 13 bases between the germline ends. CDR3 sequence: CASSLGQGSDGYTF. The CDR3 DNA sequence: TGTGCCAGCAGCTTAGGTCAGGGATCGGATGGCTACACCTTC. The whole variable domain, remainder taken from reference TRBV7-3 and TRBJ1-2, is GAGVSQTPSNKVTEKGKYVELRCDPISGHTALYWYRQSLGQGPEFLIYFQGTGAADDSGLPNDRFFAVRPEGSVSTLKIQRTERGDSAVYLCASSLGQGSDGYTFGSGTRLTVV.

This clonotype has ten or more counts. This chain links TRBV6-5 with TRBJ1-1; unclear D gene. The V gene lost 7 bases and the J gene lost 0 bases, with 6 bases spanning the gap. The CDR3 is made up of 12 amino acids. Germline CDR1 is MNHEY and CDR2 is SVGAGI. The CDR3 DNA is TGTGCCAGCATAACCATGAACACTGAAGCTTTCTTT. Translating it yields CASITMNTEAFF.